The 24 T cell receptor beta chains presented below share a single source sample, sequenced in a study of T cells of healthy individuals. Via MiXCR, TCRdb re-called the 5' RACE reads, giving one row per CDR3 protein. This sample has about 100,000 distinct CDR3 sequences; approximately 16% occur once, and the top ten carry 6.2%. The receptors come from a human donor in good health.

The chain combines TRBV28 with TRBJ2-5; a possible D gene is TRBD1 (6 bases). The CDR3 has 13 residues. CDR1 is MDHEN and CDR2 is SYDVKM in the germline V gene. V shed 9 bases and J shed 4 bases, with 15 bases lying between them. CDR3: CASKLQGGETQYF. The CDR3 bases are TGTGCCAGTAAATTACAGGGTGGAGAGACCCAGTACTTC. Full variable domain (missing parts from reference TRBV28 and TRBJ2-5): DVKVTQSSRYLVKRTGEKVFLECVQDMDHENMFWYRQDPGLGLRLIYFSYDVKMKEKGDIPEGYSVSREKKERFSLILESASTNQTSMYLCASKLQGGETQYFGPGTRLLVL.

This clonotype appeared many times. V gene TRBV7-8 combines with J gene TRBJ2-1; possibly TRBD1 or TRBD2 for D (5 bases each). The CDR3 loop spans 16 amino acids. Germline V gene lookup returns CDR1 SGHVS and CDR2 FQNEAQ. The V and J ends lost 3 bases and 4 bases respectively, with 16 bases between them. Here the CDR3 DNA reads TGTGCCAGCAGCTTTGAAGGGACCCGAGCTTACAATGAGCAGTTCTTC. This translates into CASSFEGTRAYNEQFF.

The sample holds many counts of this clonotype. V usage is TRBV29-1 and J usage is TRBJ2-7; D not certain. This CDR3 is 11 amino acids long. CDR1 is SQVTM, CDR2 ANQGSEA, per germline. The V end was cut by 6 bases, the J end by 5 bases, with 11 bases between. The CDR3 loop reads CSVRTNDEQYF. The CDR3 DNA reads TGCAGCGTCCGAACTAACGACGAGCAGTACTTC.

This clonotype was found many times. V usage is TRBV7-8 and J usage is TRBJ2-2; D ambiguous. CDR1 and CDR2 (germline): SGHVS, FQNEAQ. The CDR3 covers 14 residues. V was trimmed by 1 base and J by 5 bases, leaving 8 bases between them. CDR3 in DNA: TGTGCCAGCAGCTTAGTAAGAGCGACCGGGGAGCTGTTTTTT. It encodes CASSLVRATGELFF.

This clonotype has only a few counts. At one end the junction does not follow the germline gene, possibly because of a read error. The gene calls are TRBV5-1 and TRBJ1-2; 7 bases line up with TRBD1. Germline CDR1 is SGHRS and CDR2 is YFSETQ. The CDR3 spans 15 residues. The chain's CDR3 is CASSVDRPPNYDYTF. In DNA, the CDR3 is TGCGCCAGCAGCGTGGACAGGCCCCCTAACTATGACTACACCTTC. Using reference TRBV5-1 and TRBJ1-2 for the parts outside the CDR3, the full variable domain is KAGVTQTPRYLIKTRGQQVTLSCSPISGHRSVSWYQQTPGQGLQFLFEYFSETQRNKGNFPGRFSGRQFSNSRSEMNVSTLELGDSALYLCASSVDRPPNYDYTFGSGTRLTVV.

In its sample, this clonotype was seen a few times. The chain has TRBV6-2 or TRBV6-3 and TRBJ2-3, with 9 nucleotides matching TRBD1. The CDR3 extends over 15 amino acids. V dropped 6 bases and J dropped 4; count of bases not matched to a gene: 8. CDR1 MNHEY and CDR2 SVGEGT come from the germline V gene. The CDR3 DNA reads as TGTGCCAGCAGCCCGACAGGGGGGGGGGCAGATACGCAGTATTTT. Protein sequence: CASSPTGGGADTQYF.

This clonotype was counted only a few times. The chain is built from TRBV28 and TRBJ2-1, with 7 bases identical to TRBD1. V shed 5 bases and J 3 bases; nucleotides not matched to a gene: 1. This CDR3 is 13 amino acids long. Per the germline V gene, CDR1 is MDHEN and CDR2 is SYDVKM. CDR3 nucleotides: TGTGCCAGCAGTCGGGACAGCTACAATGAGCAGTTCTTC. It translates to CASSRDSYNEQFF.

There are a few counts of this clonotype. This rearrangement joins TRBV7-9 to TRBJ2-1, with 7 bases that match TRBD1. CDR3 length: 13 residues. Germline CDR1 is SEHNR and CDR2 is FQNEAQ (reference sequence). The V gene end was trimmed by 5 bases and the J gene end by 4 bases; junction bases not matched to a gene: 2. The DNA for the CDR3 is TGTGCCAGCAGCGGGACAGCTTACAATGAGCAGTTCTTC. This encodes CASSGTAYNEQFF.

This clonotype was counted many times. This chain joins TRBV7-2 and TRBJ1-5, with D unresolved. Germline-derived CDR1 and CDR2 are SGHTA and FQGNSA. Trimming left V 1 base short and J 7 bases short, with 8 bases between. The length of the CDR3 is 13 residues. CDR3 amino acids: CASSLGAGQPQHF. The CDR3 DNA follows: TGTGCCAGCAGCTTAGGGGCCGGGCAGCCCCAGCATTTT. The full variable domain, rest sourced from reference TRBV7-2 and TRBJ1-5, is GAGVSQSPSNKVTEKGKDVELRCDPISGHTALYWYRQSLGQGLEFLIYFQGNSAPDKSGLPSDRFSAERTGGSVSTLTIQRTQQEDSAVYLCASSLGAGQPQHFGDGTRLSIL.

This clonotype came up many times. This chain uses TRBV20-1 with TRBJ1-5; the D gene is possibly TRBD1 (5 bases). The CDR3 loop spans 12 amino acids. Between the trimmed V and J ends, which lost 5 bases and 4 bases, there was a span of 9 bases. CDR1 is DFQATT and CDR2 is SNEGSKA in the germline V gene (reference sequence). CDR3 nucleotide sequence: TGCAGTGCTCGGACACATAATCAGCCCCAGCATTTT. The encoded protein is CSARTHNQPQHF.

This clonotype was detected ten times or more. The chain carries TRBV28 and TRBJ2-1, with D perhaps TRBD1 (5 bases). CDR1 and CDR2 (germline): MDHEN, SYDVKM. The ends were cut back, 4 bases at V and 12 bases at J, with 10 bases in the middle. The CDR3 length is 11 residues. CDR3 DNA: TGTGCCAGCAGTTCAGGGTCTGGGCAGTTCTTC. Translating it yields CASSSGSGQFF.

This clonotype was counted ten times or more. V and J are TRBV18 and TRBJ1-2; D unresolved. Deletions cut 2 bases from V and 2 bases from J, with 9 bases between. The germline V gene encodes CDR1 KGHSH and CDR2 LQKENI. CDR3 length: 14 amino acids. The CDR3 loop reads CASSPGVGNYGYTF. Written as DNA, the CDR3 is TGTGCCAGCTCACCAGGAGTAGGCAACTATGGCTACACCTTC.

The chain joins TRBV4-1 to TRBJ1-2; tentatively, D is TRBD1 (5 bases). The V and J ends lost 4 bases and 4 bases respectively, with 22 bases between them. Germline-derived CDR1 and CDR2 are MGHRA and YSYEKL. The CDR3 covers 17 residues. Written as DNA, the CDR3 is TGCGCCAGCAGCCCAATTGTGACCCGGGACCCCCTCTATGGCTACACCTTC. Its translation: CASSPIVTRDPLYGYTF.

This chain links TRBV29-1 with TRBJ2-1; the match to TRBD2 covers 8 bases. The CDR3 contains 16 residues. CDR1 and CDR2 (germline): SQVTM, ANQGSEA. J gave up 5 bases and V 2 bases, and 11 bases lay outside the gene matches. The CDR3 protein is CSVETLLAGADNEQFF. The CDR3 region has the DNA TGCAGCGTTGAAACCCTTCTAGCGGGCGCAGACAATGAGCAGTTCTTC.

This clonotype has a count of ten or more. V gene TRBV4-1 combines with J gene TRBJ2-3; the D is unclear. V dropped 2 bases and J dropped 6 bases, with 9 bases sitting between them. This CDR3 has 13 residues. In germline, CDR1 is MGHRA, CDR2 YSYEKL. The CDR3 bases are TGCGCCAGCAGCCAAAACCCTGGGGATACGCAGTATTTT. Amino acids: CASSQNPGDTQYF.

The chain joins TRBV4-3 to TRBJ2-7, with 14 bases matching TRBD2. The germline V gene has CDR1 LGHNA and CDR2 YSLEER. The CDR3 covers 15 residues. V shed 5 bases and J 3 bases; nucleotides not matched to a gene: 3. DNA for the CDR3: TGCGCCAGCAGCTCAGGGACTAGCGGGGGCTACGAGCAGTACTTC. Translation gives CASSSGTSGGYEQYF.

The CDR3 DNA reads TGTGCCAGTACAGACCGGCAGGATTCAGCGCAGTACTTC. This codes for CASTDRQDSAQYF. V usage is TRBV19 and J usage is TRBJ2-7; unclear D gene. CDR1 LNHDA and CDR2 SQIVND come from the germline V gene (reference sequence). V was trimmed by 7 bases and J by 9 bases, leaving 19 bases between them. The CDR3 loop spans 13 amino acids.

The rearrangement uses TRBV5-6 and TRBJ2-6; D is uncertain. Trimming took off 2 bases at V and 1 base at J, with 4 bases between the two ends. The CDR3 consists of 14 residues. From germline, CDR1 is SGHDT and CDR2 YYEEEE. The CDR3 spells CASSFLSGANVLTF. DNA for the CDR3: TGTGCCAGCAGCTTTCTGTCTGGGGCCAACGTCCTGACTTTC.

This clonotype was recorded a few times. The CDR3 region has the DNA TGCAGCGTTGAAGACAATGGCTACACCTTC. Protein sequence: CSVEDNGYTF. The rearrangement joins TRBV29-1 to TRBJ1-2; no clear D gene. Germline V gene sequence: CDR1 SQVTM, CDR2 ANQGSEA. The V end lost 0 bases, the J end lost 6 bases, and 2 bases lay between the germline ends. This CDR3 has 10 amino acids.

This clonotype has at least ten counts. The chain links TRBV27 to TRBJ2-1, with TRBD2 matching 12 bases. V shed 4 bases and J 8 bases; nucleotides not matched to a gene: 6. CDR1 and CDR2 (germline): MNHEY, SMNVEV (reference sequence). The CDR3 has 15 amino acids. CDR3 loop: CASSSRLAGDHEQFF. The CDR3 DNA follows: TGTGCCAGCAGTTCACGACTAGCGGGAGACCATGAGCAGTTCTTC.

The chain recombines TRBV6-5 with TRBJ2-5; D gene unclear. The ends were cut back, 8 bases at V and 5 bases at J, with 9 bases in the middle. The length of the CDR3 is 11 residues. Germline assignment: CDR1 MNHEY and CDR2 SVGAGI. The CDR3 spells CASGAAETQYF. The CDR3 DNA reads as TGTGCCAGCGGAGCCGCGGAGACCCAGTACTTC.

The chain combines TRBV7-8 with TRBJ2-1; TRBD1 or TRBD2 may be the D gene (5 bases each). The CDR3 length is 13 residues. CDR1 is SGHVS, CDR2 FQNEAQ, per germline. Between the trimmed V and J ends, which lost 4 bases and 5 bases, there was a span of 9 bases. CDR3 region: CASSSGPNNEQFF. Written as DNA, the CDR3 is TGTGCCAGCAGCTCGGGACCCAACAATGAGCAGTTCTTC.

V is TRBV28 and J is TRBJ1-3; TRBD1 agrees at 7 bases. The V gene end was trimmed by 3 bases and the J gene end by 4 bases; junction bases not matched to a gene: 9. There are 16 residues in the CDR3. Germline CDR1 MDHEN, CDR2 SYDVKM. The CDR3 region has the DNA TGTGCCAGCAGTTTCGGGACAGATAGTACCGGAAACACCATATATTTT. Its protein is CASSFGTDSTGNTIYF.

V and J are TRBV6-5 and TRBJ2-7; D is possibly TRBD2 (5 bases). Germline values: CDR1 MNHEY, CDR2 SVGAGI. V was cut by 4 bases and J by 3 bases, with 10 bases left in between. The CDR3 covers 13 residues. The CDR3 loop is CASSFGLNYEQYF. The DNA of the CDR3 is TGTGCCAGCAGTTTTGGACTTAACTACGAGCAGTACTTC.